This section outlines one T cell receptor (beta chain) sequence together with its context. The antigen remains unidentified. Every donor was a Caucasian adult from Nashville, Tennessee. The data belong to a study of shared clonotypes between healthy human individuals. Measured with immunoSEQ multiplex PCR; TCRdb has only the in-frame clones, and not every one. Of a few hundred thousand clones detected, 90% to 98% appear once; the ten largest clones hold more than 0.3%. Study-wide results and limits: Blood alone was sampled, and tissue repertoires likely differ. Across subsets, estimated richness was generally greater for naive than for memory populations.

The sequencing input was memory CD8+ T cells sorted from blood. Subset in this sample: CD45RO+ cells pooled with CCR7-negative TemRA cells. This receptor was obtained from a man younger than 45 in good health.

CDR3 protein: CASTGLAGGPEQYF. CDR3 DNA sequence: TGTGCCAGCACGGGACTAGCGGGAGGCCCCGAGCAGTACTTC. This chain uses TRBV7-9 with TRBJ2-7; TRBD2 agrees at 15 bases. V lost 7 bases, J lost 6 bases, and 4 bases stayed unmatched. The CDR3 covers 14 residues. The V gene's germline CDR1 is SEHNR and CDR2 FQNEAQ (reference sequence).